The text below deals with one T cell receptor (beta chain). Its matching antigen is unknown. This same CDR3 is encoded by further DNA sequences in the sample. With autoimmune disease history or systemic immunosuppression, patients were excluded. Here immunoSEQ multiplex PCR was the method, and the copy in TCRdb shows in-frame clones only, minus some. The table lists 62,000 or so clones, around 81% of them singletons. This entry belongs to a study of OX40 agonist ivuxolimab in advanced cancers. Germline CDR1 and CDR2: LNHDA and SQIVND (reference sequence). Trimming took off 6 bases at V and 7 bases at J, with 21 bases between the two ends. The CDR3 sequence is 15 residues long. Study findings and constraints: Relative to CD4+, CD8+ T cells held more expanded clones on average.

This sequence was found in an adult with an advanced solid tumor such as melanoma, head and neck, liver or kidney cancer. V gene TRBV19 combines with J gene TRBJ2-5; D gene ambiguous. Sequences were derived from CD4+ or CD8+ T cells sorted from blood, sampled in a trial of the OX40 agonist ivuxolimab. The CDR3 DNA follows: TGTGCCAGTAGCATTAATTCGGAGAGTGGTATGACCCAGTACTTC. Amino acids: CASSINSESGMTQYF.